The 31 T cell receptor beta chains listed next were all sequenced from one sample in a study of blood T cell repertoires in COVID-19. Clones were sequenced by immunoSEQ multiplex PCR, and TCRdb holds only the in-frame ones, with some missing. There are some 220,000 clones in the sample; 80% occur only once, and about 13% lies in the top ten. Sequencing was done on a sample of peripheral blood. Receptors were obtained from a human donor in a cohort sampled during active COVID-19.

This clone was observed a few times. This sequence joins TRBV24-1 and TRBJ2-2, with a possible D match to TRBD1 (6 bases). Per germline, CDR1 KGHDR and CDR2 SFDVKD. This CDR3 spans 15 amino acids. The V gene lost 5 bases and the J gene lost 5 bases, with 14 bases spanning the gap. This CDR3 reads CATSGGPRGTGELFF. DNA of the CDR3: TGTGCCACCAGTGGGGGCCCAAGGGGGACCGGGGAGCTGTTTTTT.

The genes are TRBV2 and TRBJ1-2; maybe TRBD1 (6 bases). V was pared by 6 bases and J by 8 bases, with 16 bases between. This CDR3 contains 13 residues. Germline loops: CDR1 SNHLY, CDR2 FYNNEI. This CDR3 is CASRTTGVSGYTF. The CDR3 bases are TGTGCCAGCAGGACGACAGGCGTTTCAGGCTACACCTTC.

This clone showed up just a few times. The chain employs TRBV19 and TRBJ2-4, with 7 nucleotides matching TRBD1. Germline V gene data show CDR1 as LNHDA and CDR2 as SQIVND (reference sequence). The CDR3 has 15 amino acids. J was trimmed by 2 bases and V by 10 bases; bases with no gene match: 11. As DNA, the CDR3 is TGTGCCACCATGGATGAGGGGGCAACCAAAAACATTCAGTACTTC. Amino acid sequence: CATMDEGATKNIQYF.

This clone was seen more than once but under ten times. This sequence joins TRBV5-5 and TRBJ1-5, with unresolved D. The germline V and J ends were trimmed by 2 bases and 0 bases, with 9 bases remaining between them. There are 15 residues in the CDR3. In germline, CDR1 is SGHKS, CDR2 YYEKEE (reference sequence). The CDR3 DNA is TGTGCCAGCAGCTTAAGCCCCGTTAGCAATCAGCCCCAGCATTTT. As protein: CASSLSPVSNQPQHF.

The chain recombines TRBV2 with TRBJ2-2, with 10 bases matching TRBD2. The V gene's germline CDR1 is SNHLY and CDR2 FYNNEI. V was pared by 4 bases and J by 0 bases, with 2 bases of the junction left unmatched. This CDR3 spans 16 amino acids. Here the CDR3 DNA reads TGTGCCAGCAGTGCCCTAGCGGGGGCGAACACCGGGGAGCTGTTTTTT. Residues: CASSALAGANTGELFF. Full variable domain (missing parts from reference TRBV2 and TRBJ2-2): EPEVTQTPSHQVTQMGQEVILRCVPISNHLYFYWYRQILGQKVEFLVSFYNNEISEKSEIFDDQFSVERPDGSNFTLKIRSTKLEDSAMYFCASSALAGANTGELFFGEGSRLTVL.

The chain links TRBV6-1 to TRBJ2-3, with a weak D call TRBD1 (6 bases). The CDR3 runs 14 residues. Germline loops: CDR1 MNHNS, CDR2 SASEGT. V lost 4 bases and J lost 1, with 9 bases in between. Here the CDR3 DNA reads TGTGCCAGCAGTGTGCCAGGGGGCACAGATACGCAGTATTTT. Its protein product is CASSVPGGTDTQYF.

This sequence joins TRBV3-1 (or the pseudogene TRBV3-2) and TRBJ1-1; 8 bases map to TRBD1. This CDR3 spans 14 amino acids. Germline trimming cut 5 bases from V and 6 bases from J; bases unmatched to any gene: 8. The germline V gene has CDR1 LGHDT and CDR2 YNNKEL (reference sequence). The CDR3 coding sequence is TGTGCCAGCAGCTCAGGGGGCCGGGGGGCTGAAGCTTTCTTT. It encodes CASSSGGRGAEAFF.

J is TRBJ2-7 and V is TRBV7-9; 9 nucleotides align to TRBD1. The germline V gene encodes CDR1 SEHNR and CDR2 FQNEAQ (reference sequence). After removal of 6 bases from V and 3 bases from J, the junction contained 6 bases not matched to a gene. The CDR3 has 14 amino acids. CDR3 sequence: CASSYDRGNYEQYF. The CDR3 DNA follows: TGTGCCAGCAGTTACGACAGGGGGAACTACGAGCAGTACTTC.

This chain connects TRBV3-1 (or the pseudogene TRBV3-2) to TRBJ1-5; TRBD1 is a possible D gene (6 bases). The V gene lost 0 bases and the J gene lost 6 bases, with 15 bases spanning the gap. This CDR3 region has 16 residues. From germline, CDR1 is LGHDT and CDR2 YNNKEL (reference sequence). CDR3 nucleotides: TGTGCCAGCAGCCAAGACTTCACAGGGTCGGGTCAGCCCCAGCATTTT. Translated: CASSQDFTGSGQPQHF.

This rearrangement joins TRBV11-2 to TRBJ2-7, with D possibly TRBD1 on 6 matching bases. Germline V gene lookup returns CDR1 SGHAT and CDR2 FQNNGV. V lost 0 bases to trimming and J lost 6 bases, with 9 bases between them. The CDR3 is 13 amino acids. The CDR3 protein is CASSLEPGAEQYF. CDR3 nucleotide sequence: TGTGCCAGCAGCTTAGAGCCAGGGGCCGAGCAGTACTTC.

V is TRBV5-1 and J is TRBJ1-1; D is undetermined. V lost 4 bases and J 3 bases, leaving 10 bases between the germline ends. This CDR3 contains 13 residues. CDR1 is SGHRS, CDR2 YFSETQ, per germline. The CDR3 reads CASSQRVDTEAFF. CDR3 nucleotides: TGCGCCAGCAGCCAACGGGTAGACACTGAAGCTTTCTTT. Looking up the rest from reference TRBV5-1 and TRBJ1-1 gives the full variable domain: KAGVTQTPRYLIKTRGQQVTLSCSPISGHRSVSWYQQTPGQGLQFLFEYFSETQRNKGNFPGRFSGRQFSNSRSEMNVSTLELGDSALYLCASSQRVDTEAFFGQGTRLTVV.

This chain uses TRBV11-1 with TRBJ2-3, with D perhaps matching TRBD2 (6 bases). Between the trimmed V and J ends, which lost 8 bases and 2 bases, there was a span of 11 bases. This CDR3 is built from 13 residues. The germline V gene encodes CDR1 SGHAT and CDR2 FQDESV (reference sequence). CDR3 coding DNA: TGTGCCAGCGGCGGGGATTTCACAGATACGCAGTATTTT. This translates into CASGGDFTDTQYF.

The gene calls are TRBV10-3 and TRBJ2-1, with 10 bases lining up with TRBD2. The CDR3 consists of 15 residues. Trimming removed 6 bases from V and 10 bases from J; junction bases left unmatched: 12. Germline V gene sequence: CDR1 ENHRY, CDR2 SYGVKD. The CDR3 loop reads CAISNDRTSGSEQFF. The CDR3 DNA sequence: TGTGCCATCAGCAACGACCGGACTAGCGGTTCAGAGCAGTTCTTC.

The chain couples TRBV28 to TRBJ1-4, with D unclear. The V and J ends lost 8 bases and 7 bases respectively, with 14 bases between them. CDR1 is MDHEN and CDR2 is SYDVKM in the germline V gene. This CDR3 comprises 13 residues. The CDR3 spells CASCSGLVEKLFF. CDR3 DNA: TGTGCCAGCTGTTCGGGGTTGGTTGAAAAACTGTTTTTT.

The chain carries TRBV5-1 and TRBJ2-7, with TRBD2 identical over 10 bases. The CDR3 covers 15 residues. Germline V gene lookup returns CDR1 SGHRS and CDR2 YFSETQ. The ends lost 5 bases at V and 0 bases at J; junction bases unmatched: 5. CDR3 amino acids: CASRLAGLNSYEQYF. The DNA of the CDR3 is TGCGCCAGCAGACTAGCGGGGCTCAACTCCTACGAGCAGTACTTC.

The chain links TRBV2 to TRBJ1-6; 7 nucleotides agree with TRBD1. V dropped 7 bases and J dropped 3; count of bases not matched to a gene: 6. The CDR3 is 15 amino acids. Germline V gives CDR1 SNHLY, CDR2 FYNNEI. CDR3 region: CASKKQGIYNSPLHF. CDR3 DNA sequence: TGTGCCAGCAAGAAACAGGGGATCTATAATTCACCCCTCCACTTT.

This clone was recorded only once. The chain employs TRBV11-2 and TRBJ2-3, with D possibly TRBD2 on 6 matching bases. Germline V gene lookup returns CDR1 SGHAT and CDR2 FQNNGV. V was pared by 5 bases and J by 2 bases, with 11 bases between. This CDR3 contains 14 residues. CDR3 nucleotide sequence: TGTGCCAGCAGCGGATGGGGGGACACAGATACGCAGTATTTT. Amino acid sequence: CASSGWGDTDTQYF.

V is TRBV28 and J is TRBJ2-7, with 9 bases that match TRBD1. V was pared by 3 bases and J by 7 bases, with 10 bases of the junction left unmatched. The CDR3 is 15 amino acids. CDR1 MDHEN and CDR2 SYDVKM come from the germline V gene. CDR3 nucleotides: TGTGCCAGCAGTTTCCGTTGGACAGGGGTGGGGGAGCAGTACTTC. Amino acids: CASSFRWTGVGEQYF.

V gene TRBV28 combines with J gene TRBJ2-2; maybe TRBD1 (5 bases). With 2 bases removed from V and 9 bases from J, the gap between germline ends came to 16 bases. Germline values: CDR1 MDHEN, CDR2 SYDVKM. The CDR3 loop spans 15 amino acids. CDR3 protein: CASSLRLGPARELFF. CDR3 DNA sequence: TGTGCCAGCAGTTTAAGGCTGGGGCCGGCCCGGGAGCTGTTTTTT. Looking up the rest from reference TRBV28 and TRBJ2-2 gives the full variable domain: DVKVTQSSRYLVKRTGEKVFLECVQDMDHENMFWYRQDPGLGLRLIYFSYDVKMKEKGDIPEGYSVSREKKERFSLILESASTNQTSMYLCASSLRLGPARELFFGEGSRLTVL.

This chain uses TRBV10-3 with TRBJ2-5, with TRBD2 as a possible D gene (6 bases). Germline V gene data show CDR1 as ENHRY and CDR2 as SYGVKD. The CDR3 contains 13 residues. The V end was cut by 3 bases, the J end by 5 bases, with 10 bases between. The CDR3 DNA is TGTGCCATCAGTGAAGGAGGGGTGGAGACCCAGTACTTC. This encodes CAISEGGVETQYF.

The chain employs TRBV24-1 and TRBJ1-5; 8 bases are shared with TRBD1. The V gene end was trimmed by 10 bases and the J gene end by 0 bases; junction bases not matched to a gene: 13. The CDR3 is 17 residues long. CDR1 is KGHDR, CDR2 SFDVKD, per germline. The chain's CDR3 is CATSGGVQGYSNQPQHF. As DNA, the CDR3 is TGTGCCACTTCAGGGGGCGTGCAGGGCTATAGCAATCAGCCCCAGCATTTT.

The sample holds one count of this clone. The chain couples TRBV19 to TRBJ1-2; D remains unclear. V was cut by 3 bases and J by 0 bases, with 14 bases left in between. The CDR3 sequence is 16 residues long. Germline CDR1 reads LNHDA; CDR2 reads SQIVND (reference sequence). The CDR3 here is CASSISYRATNYGYTF. The CDR3 nucleotides are TGTGCCAGTAGTATCTCGTACAGAGCTACTAACTATGGCTACACCTTC. Based on the CDR3 plus reference TRBV19 and TRBJ1-2, the full variable domain is DGGITQSPKYLFRKEGQNVTLSCEQNLNHDAMYWYRQDPGQGLRLIYYSQIVNDFQKGDIAEGYSVSREKKESFPLTVTSAQKNPTAFYLCASSISYRATNYGYTFGSGTRLTVV.

This clone was detected a few times. The V and J genes are TRBV4-3 and TRBJ1-2; D ambiguous. Trimming pared 0 bases from V and 8 bases from J, leaving 10 bases between. Looked up from germline, CDR1 is LGHNA and CDR2 is YSLEER. The CDR3 runs to 13 residues. The CDR3 bases are TGCGCCAGCAGCCAAGATAGCCTGGAAGGCTACACCTTC. Translation: CASSQDSLEGYTF.

The chain links TRBV19 to TRBJ2-1, with 7 bases fitting TRBD2. Per the germline V gene, CDR1 is LNHDA and CDR2 is SQIVND (reference sequence). The CDR3 has 14 amino acids. J lost 5 bases, V lost 7 bases, and 8 bases had no gene match. This CDR3 reads CASKSPGGHNEQFF. The CDR3 coding sequence is TGTGCCAGTAAATCCCCGGGGGGTCACAATGAGCAGTTCTTC.

CDR3 amino acids: CASRGGFSGASYEQYF. DNA of the CDR3: TGTGCCAGCAGGGGGGGGTTTTCTGGGGCCTCCTACGAGCAGTACTTC. The gene calls are TRBV2 and TRBJ2-7; TRBD2 aligns across 7 bases. The ends lost 6 bases at V and 0 bases at J; junction bases unmatched: 11. Germline V lookup: CDR1 SNHLY, CDR2 FYNNEI. The CDR3 is 16 amino acids. Full variable domain (outside the CDR3, taken from reference TRBV2 and TRBJ2-7): EPEVTQTPSHQVTQMGQEVILRCVPISNHLYFYWYRQILGQKVEFLVSFYNNEISEKSEIFDDQFSVERPDGSNFTLKIRSTKLEDSAMYFCASRGGFSGASYEQYFGPGTRLTVT.

This clone was detected once. The genes are TRBV19 and TRBJ2-3; 9 positions agree with TRBD1. This CDR3 is built from 15 residues. Germline V gives CDR1 LNHDA, CDR2 SQIVND (reference sequence). The V segment lost 5 bases and the J segment 3 bases; nucleotides outside the gene matches: 6. This CDR3 reads CASSPRQGVTDTQYF. The DNA of the CDR3 is TGTGCCAGTAGTCCGAGACAGGGGGTGACAGATACGCAGTATTTT.

The chain couples TRBV7-9 to TRBJ1-4, with D possibly TRBD1 on 6 matching bases. CDR1 SEHNR and CDR2 FQNEAQ come from the germline V gene (reference sequence). V was clipped by 4 bases and J by 4 bases, with 13 bases between them. The CDR3 is 15 amino acids. This CDR3 is CASSSSGTINEKLFF. CDR3 bases: TGTGCCAGCAGCTCTTCCGGGACAATTAATGAAAAACTGTTTTTT.

The CDR3 is CATSEYRGDTQYF. Written as DNA, the CDR3 is TGTGCCACCAGTGAGTACAGGGGAGATACGCAGTATTTT. The chain carries TRBV24-1 and TRBJ2-3; the match to TRBD1 covers 7 bases. The CDR3 spans 13 residues. V gave up 4 bases and J gave up 5 bases; unmatched junction bases: 2. Germline V gives CDR1 KGHDR, CDR2 SFDVKD.

The chain joins TRBV10-3 to TRBJ2-1; 16 bases align to TRBD2. CDR1 is ENHRY and CDR2 is SYGVKD in the germline V gene. V was pared by 4 bases and J by 2 bases, with 8 bases of the junction left unmatched. The CDR3 sequence is 19 residues long. The CDR3 DNA follows: TGTGCCATCAGTGTCCCCGGGACTAGCGGGGGGGCCCCCTACAATGAGCAGTTCTTC. Residues: CAISVPGTSGGAPYNEQFF.

The genes are TRBV3-1 (or the pseudogene TRBV3-2) and TRBJ2-7, with TRBD2 as a possible D gene (5 bases). V lost 0 bases to trimming and J lost 9 bases, with 18 bases between them. Germline V gene data show CDR1 as LGHDT and CDR2 as YNNKEL (reference sequence). The length of the CDR3 is 15 residues. The CDR3 here is CASSQEGQTTRGQYF. CDR3 DNA sequence: TGTGCCAGCAGCCAAGAAGGGCAGACTACCCGGGGGCAGTACTTC.

This clone is termed medium-sized. The V call is TRBV7-9, the J call TRBJ1-1; 8 nucleotides match TRBD1. The CDR3 extends over 14 amino acids. The V and J ends lost 5 bases and 6 bases, in that order; junction bases with no gene match: 8. From germline, CDR1 is SEHNR and CDR2 FQNEAQ (reference sequence). CDR3: CASSVSGGRSEAFF. Written as DNA, the CDR3 is TGTGCCAGCAGCGTTTCAGGGGGCCGATCTGAAGCTTTCTTT.